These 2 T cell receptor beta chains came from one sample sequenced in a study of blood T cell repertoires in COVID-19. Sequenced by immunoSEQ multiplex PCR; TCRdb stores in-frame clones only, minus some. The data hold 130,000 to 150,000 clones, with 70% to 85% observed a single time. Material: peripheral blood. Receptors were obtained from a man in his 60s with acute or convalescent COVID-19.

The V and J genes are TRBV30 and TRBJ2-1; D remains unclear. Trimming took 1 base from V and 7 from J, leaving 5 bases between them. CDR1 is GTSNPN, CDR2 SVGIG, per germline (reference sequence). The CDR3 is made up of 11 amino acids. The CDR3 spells CAWSDPNEQFF. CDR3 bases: TGTGCCTGGAGTGATCCGAATGAGCAGTTCTTC. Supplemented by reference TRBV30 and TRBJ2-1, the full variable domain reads SQTIHQWPATLVQPVGSPLSLECTVEGTSNPNLYWYRQAAGRGLQLLFYSVGIGQISSEVPQNLSASRPQDRQFILSSKKLLLSDSGFYLCAWSDPNEQFFGPGTRLTVL.

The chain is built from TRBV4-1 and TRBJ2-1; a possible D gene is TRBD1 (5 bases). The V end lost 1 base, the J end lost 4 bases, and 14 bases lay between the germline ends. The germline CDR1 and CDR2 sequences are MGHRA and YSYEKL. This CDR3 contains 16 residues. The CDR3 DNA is TGCGCCAGCAGCCAAGGAGACAGCTTACCGTACAATGAGCAGTTCTTC. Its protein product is CASSQGDSLPYNEQFF.